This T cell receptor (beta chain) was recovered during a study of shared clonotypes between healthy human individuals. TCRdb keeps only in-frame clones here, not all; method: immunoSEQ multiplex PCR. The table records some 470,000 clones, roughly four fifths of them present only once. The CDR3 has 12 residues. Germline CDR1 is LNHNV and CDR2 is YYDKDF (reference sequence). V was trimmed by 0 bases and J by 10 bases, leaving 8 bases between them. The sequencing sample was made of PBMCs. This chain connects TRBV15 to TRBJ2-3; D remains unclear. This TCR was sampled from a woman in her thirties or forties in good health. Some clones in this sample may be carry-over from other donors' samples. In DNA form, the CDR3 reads TGTGCCACCAGCAGAGATCAAAATGCGCAGTATTTT. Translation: CATSRDQNAQYF. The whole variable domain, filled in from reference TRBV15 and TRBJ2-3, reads DAMVIQNPRYQVTQFGKPVTLSCSQTLNHNVMYWYQQKSSQAPKLLFHYYDKDFNNEADTPDNFQSRRPNTSFCFLDIRSPGLGDTAMYLCATSRDQNAQYFGPGTRLTVL.